Below, 8 T cell receptor beta chains from the same sample are listed, as sequenced in a study of T cells after posttransplantation cyclophosphamide. TCRdb keeps only in-frame clones here, not all; method: immunoSEQ multiplex PCR. The sample yields 45,000 to 65,000 clones, roughly 92% seen once. The sequenced material came from PBMCs. These receptors all stem from a woman in her thirties in good health and a related stem cell transplant donor.

The CDR3 is CASSRTGSRETQYF. CDR3 DNA sequence: TGTGCCAGCAGCAGGACAGGGTCCCGGGAGACCCAGTACTTC. V gene TRBV27 combines with J gene TRBJ2-5; 8 bases are a match to TRBD1. The CDR3 is made up of 14 amino acids. Germline values: CDR1 MNHEY, CDR2 SMNVEV (reference sequence). The V gene end was trimmed by 6 bases and the J gene end by 5 bases; junction bases not matched to a gene: 8.

The chain uses TRBV18 and TRBJ2-1; the match to TRBD2 covers 7 bases. CDR1 is KGHSH and CDR2 is LQKENI in the germline V gene. Trimming took 3 bases from V and 5 from J; bases not matched to a gene: 7. The CDR3 is made up of 15 amino acids. The CDR3 spells CASSPRGGRNNEQFF. CDR3 nucleotides: TGTGCCAGCTCACCCCGGGGAGGGAGGAACAATGAGCAGTTCTTC.

This clone has a count of ten or more. The chain couples TRBV30 to TRBJ1-6; D is unresolved. V lost 1 base, J lost 11 bases, and 9 bases lay in between. This CDR3 comprises 12 residues. Per the germline V gene, CDR1 is GTSNPN and CDR2 is SVGIG (reference sequence). The CDR3 nucleotides are TGTGCCTGGAGTGCCAGGTTTCCACCCCTCCACTTT. Translating it yields CAWSARFPPLHF.

This clone is a singleton in its sample. The rearrangement uses TRBV2 and TRBJ1-5; 7 bases are shared with TRBD1. Germline V CDR1 and CDR2: SNHLY, FYNNEI. This CDR3 has 13 residues. The V segment lost 7 bases and the J segment 11 bases; nucleotides outside the gene matches: 11. CDR3 amino acids: CASTQTGLGAQHF. CDR3 DNA sequence: TGTGCCAGCACCCAGACAGGGCTCGGGGCCCAGCATTTT. Combining the CDR3 with reference TRBV2 and TRBJ1-5 gives the whole variable domain EPEVTQTPSHQVTQMGQEVILRCVPISNHLYFYWYRQILGQKVEFLVSFYNNEISEKSEIFDDQFSVERPDGSNFTLKIRSTKLEDSAMYFCASTQTGLGAQHFGDGTRLSIL.

The V and J genes are TRBV14 and TRBJ2-5, with D tentatively TRBD2 (5 bases). The CDR3 covers 13 residues. V lost 2 bases and J 5 bases, leaving 9 bases between the germline ends. CDR1 is SGHDN, CDR2 FVKESK, per germline. CDR3 amino acids: CASSQFGVETQYF. DNA of the CDR3: TGTGCCAGCAGCCAATTCGGGGTGGAGACCCAGTACTTC.

This sequence joins TRBV30 and TRBJ1-4; possibly TRBD1 for D (5 bases). CDR3 length: 13 residues. Germline V lookup: CDR1 GTSNPN, CDR2 SVGIG (reference sequence). The V end lost 3 bases, the J end lost 4 bases, and 9 bases lay between the germline ends. This CDR3 reads CAWSGGNNEKLFF. CDR3 DNA sequence: TGTGCCTGGAGCGGGGGGAATAATGAAAAACTGTTTTTT.

This chain joins TRBV7-2 and TRBJ1-5, with 11 bases matching TRBD1. Germline V gene sequence: CDR1 SGHTA, CDR2 FQGNSA. V shed 3 bases, J shed 2 bases, and the junction held 0 bases outside the gene matches. This CDR3 is built from 15 residues. The CDR3 is CASSLDRGRNQPQHF. The CDR3 region has the DNA TGTGCCAGCAGCTTGGACAGGGGGCGCAATCAGCCCCAGCATTTT. The complete variable domain, with remaining parts taken from reference TRBV7-2 and TRBJ1-5, reads GAGVSQSPSNKVTEKGKDVELRCDPISGHTALYWYRQSLGQGLEFLIYFQGNSAPDKSGLPSDRFSAERTGGSVSTLTIQRTQQEDSAVYLCASSLDRGRNQPQHFGDGTRLSIL.

This clone was observed a single time. The chain uses TRBV7-2 and TRBJ1-3, with 8 bases lining up with TRBD1. CDR3 length: 16 residues. V shed 5 bases, J shed 4 bases, and the junction held 10 bases outside the gene matches. Germline V gene sequence: CDR1 SGHTA, CDR2 FQGNSA. DNA of the CDR3: TGTGCCAGCAGCCCCGCGTTGCGGGACAGGGGAAACACCATATATTTT. Encoded protein: CASSPALRDRGNTIYF.